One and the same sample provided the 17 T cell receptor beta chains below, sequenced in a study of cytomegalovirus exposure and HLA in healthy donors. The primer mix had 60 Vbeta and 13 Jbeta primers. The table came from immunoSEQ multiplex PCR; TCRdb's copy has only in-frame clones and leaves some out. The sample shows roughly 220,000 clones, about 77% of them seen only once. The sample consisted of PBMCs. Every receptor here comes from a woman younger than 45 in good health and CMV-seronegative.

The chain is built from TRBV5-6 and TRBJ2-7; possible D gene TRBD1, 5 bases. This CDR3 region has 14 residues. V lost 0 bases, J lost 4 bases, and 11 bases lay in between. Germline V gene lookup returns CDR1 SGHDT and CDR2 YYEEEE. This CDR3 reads CASSLDKGRYEQYF. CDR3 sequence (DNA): TGTGCCAGCAGCTTGGATAAGGGGCGGTACGAGCAGTACTTC.

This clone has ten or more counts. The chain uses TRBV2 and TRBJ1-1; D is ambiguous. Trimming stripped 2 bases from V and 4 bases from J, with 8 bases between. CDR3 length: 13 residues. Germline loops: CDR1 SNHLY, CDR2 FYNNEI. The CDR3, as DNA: TGTGCCAGCAGTGAACGGAGGGTCACTGAAGCTTTCTTT. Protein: CASSERRVTEAFF.

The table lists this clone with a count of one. The CDR3 reads CASSPLPGTRGETQYF. CDR3 coding DNA: TGTGCCAGTAGTCCTCTCCCCGGGACTAGGGGAGAGACCCAGTACTTC. The J gene is TRBJ2-5, the V gene TRBV19; 8 nucleotides line up with TRBD2. CDR1 LNHDA and CDR2 SQIVND come from the germline V gene (reference sequence). This CDR3 spans 16 amino acids. V was clipped by 5 bases and J by 4 bases; unmatched bases: 12.

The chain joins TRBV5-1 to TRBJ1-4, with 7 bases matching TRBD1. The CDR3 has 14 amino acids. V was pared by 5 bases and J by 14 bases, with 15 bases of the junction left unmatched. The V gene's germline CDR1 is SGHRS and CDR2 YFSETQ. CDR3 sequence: CASSRGTDFTGLFF. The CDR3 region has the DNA TGCGCCAGCAGTAGAGGGACAGACTTTACTGGGCTGTTTTTT.

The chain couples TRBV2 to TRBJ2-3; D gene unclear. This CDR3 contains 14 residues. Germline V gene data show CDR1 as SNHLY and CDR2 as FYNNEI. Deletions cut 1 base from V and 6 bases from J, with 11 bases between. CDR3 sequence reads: CASSEGIASDTQYF. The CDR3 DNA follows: TGTGCCAGCAGTGAAGGAATAGCCTCTGATACGCAGTATTTT.

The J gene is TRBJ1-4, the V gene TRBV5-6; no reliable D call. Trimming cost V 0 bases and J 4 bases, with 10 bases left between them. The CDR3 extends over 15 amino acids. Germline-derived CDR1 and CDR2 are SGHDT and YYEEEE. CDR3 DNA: TGTGCCAGCAGCTTGGTACAGTCTTTTAATGAAAAACTGTTTTTT. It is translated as CASSLVQSFNEKLFF.

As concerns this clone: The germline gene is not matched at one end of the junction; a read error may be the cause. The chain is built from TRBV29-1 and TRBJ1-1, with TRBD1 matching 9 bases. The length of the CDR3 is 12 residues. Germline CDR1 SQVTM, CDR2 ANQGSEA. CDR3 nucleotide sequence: TGCAGCGTTGAAGATCCGGACAGGGGTGGTCTCTTT. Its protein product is CSVEDPDRGGLF.

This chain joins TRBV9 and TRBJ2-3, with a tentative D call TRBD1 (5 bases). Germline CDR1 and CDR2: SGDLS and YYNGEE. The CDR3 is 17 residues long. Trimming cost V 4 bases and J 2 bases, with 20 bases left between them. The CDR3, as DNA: TGTGCCAGCAGCTCCCCAGAGGATAGGGGATTCACAGATACGCAGTATTTT. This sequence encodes CASSSPEDRGFTDTQYF.

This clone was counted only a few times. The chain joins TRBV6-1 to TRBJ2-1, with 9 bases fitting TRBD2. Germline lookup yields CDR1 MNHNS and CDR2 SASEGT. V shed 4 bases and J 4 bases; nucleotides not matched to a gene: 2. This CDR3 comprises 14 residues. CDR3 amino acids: CASSATSGYNEQFF. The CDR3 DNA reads TGTGCCAGCAGTGCCACTAGCGGGTACAATGAGCAGTTCTTC.

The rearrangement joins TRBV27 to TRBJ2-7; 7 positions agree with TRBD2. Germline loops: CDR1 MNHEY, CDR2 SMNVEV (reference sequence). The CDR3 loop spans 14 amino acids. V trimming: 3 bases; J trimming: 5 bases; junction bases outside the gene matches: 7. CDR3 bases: TGTGCCAGCAGTTTCGGACTAGACTCGGACGAGCAGTACTTC. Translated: CASSFGLDSDEQYF.

The CDR3 region is CASSSGTGDEKLFF. DNA of the CDR3: TGTGCCAGCAGCTCCGGGACAGGAGATGAAAAACTGTTTTTT. J is TRBJ1-4 and V is TRBV7-9; TRBD1 matches at 8 bases. CDR1 and CDR2 from the germline V gene are SEHNR and FQNEAQ (reference sequence). J gave up 6 bases and V 4 bases, and 4 bases lay outside the gene matches. The CDR3 consists of 14 residues.

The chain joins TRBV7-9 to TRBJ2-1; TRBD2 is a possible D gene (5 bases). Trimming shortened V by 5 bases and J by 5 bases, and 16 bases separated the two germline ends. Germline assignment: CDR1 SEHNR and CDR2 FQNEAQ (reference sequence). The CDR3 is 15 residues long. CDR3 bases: TGTGCCAGCAGCGAGGAAGGGAGATGGGACAATGAGCAGTTCTTC. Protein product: CASSEEGRWDNEQFF. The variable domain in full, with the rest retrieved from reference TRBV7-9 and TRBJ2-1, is DTGVSQNPRHKITKRGQNVTFRCDPISEHNRLYWYRQTLGQGPEFLTYFQNEAQLEKSRLLSDRFSAERPKGSFSTLEIQRTEQGDSAMYLCASSEEGRWDNEQFFGPGTRLTVL.

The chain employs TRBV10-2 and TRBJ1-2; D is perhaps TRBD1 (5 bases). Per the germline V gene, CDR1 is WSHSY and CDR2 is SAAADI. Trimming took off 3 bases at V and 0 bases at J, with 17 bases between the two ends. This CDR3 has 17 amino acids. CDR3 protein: CASSDSGLMTPNYGYTF. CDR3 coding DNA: TGCGCCAGCAGTGACTCAGGGCTGATGACACCTAACTATGGCTACACCTTC.

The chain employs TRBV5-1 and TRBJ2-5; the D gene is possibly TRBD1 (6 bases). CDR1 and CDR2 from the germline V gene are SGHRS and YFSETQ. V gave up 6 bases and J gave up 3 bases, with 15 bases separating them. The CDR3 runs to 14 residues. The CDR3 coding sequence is TGCGCCAGCACCCTGGACAGCGTCGAAGAGACCCAGTACTTC. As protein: CASTLDSVEETQYF.

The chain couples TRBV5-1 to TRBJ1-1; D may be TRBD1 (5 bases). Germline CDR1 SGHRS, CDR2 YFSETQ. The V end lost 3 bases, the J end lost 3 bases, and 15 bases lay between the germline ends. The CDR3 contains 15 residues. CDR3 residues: CASSSGGGGYTEAFF. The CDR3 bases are TGCGCCAGCAGCTCAGGTGGGGGAGGCTACACTGAAGCTTTCTTT.

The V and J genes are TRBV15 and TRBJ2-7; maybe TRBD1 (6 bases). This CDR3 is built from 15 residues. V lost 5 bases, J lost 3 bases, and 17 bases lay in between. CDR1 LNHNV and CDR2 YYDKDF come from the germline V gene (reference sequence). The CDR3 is CATSRGRDNNYEQYF. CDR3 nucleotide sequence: TGTGCCACCAGCCGAGGCCGGGACAATAACTACGAGCAGTACTTC.

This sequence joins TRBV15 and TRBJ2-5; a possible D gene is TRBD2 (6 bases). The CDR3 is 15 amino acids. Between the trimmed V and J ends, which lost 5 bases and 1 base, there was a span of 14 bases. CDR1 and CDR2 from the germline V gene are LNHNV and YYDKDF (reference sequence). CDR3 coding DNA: TGTGCCACCAGCCTCCCGACGGGAGTCCAAGAGACCCAGTACTTC. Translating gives CATSLPTGVQETQYF.